These T cell receptor beta chains were read from a single sample in a study of blood T cells in healthy people across ages. TCRdb processed the 5' RACE reads anew with MiXCR; each CDR3 protein has one entry. Of approximately 1.5 million distinct CDR3 sequences listed, roughly 43% are singletons. What was sequenced was blood. Receptors originate from a woman aged 18-29 years in good health. The CDR3 runs from the conserved cysteine through the conserved F or W. A D gene is named only where the DNA matches it firmly. Not all rows give a size; the values are once, few, many and, for expanded clones, a class.

J gene: TRBJ2-1; clone size: NA; D gene: TRBD2; V gene: TRBV20-1; CDR3 DNA: TGCAGTGTGATAGCGGGAGGGCCTTGGGATGAGCAGTTCTTC; CDR3 protein: CSVIAGGPWDEQFF
J gene: TRBJ2-7; clone size: NA; D gene: NA; V gene: TRBV6-1; CDR3 DNA: TGTGCCAGCAGTGAAGTTGACTCCCGCCTCTACGAGCAGTACTTC; CDR3 protein: CASSEVDSRLYEQYF
J gene: TRBJ2-7; clone size: NA; D gene: TRBD2; V gene: TRBV28; CDR3 DNA: TGTGCCAGCAGTTCCGCCGGGACTAGCATGAACGAGCAGTACTTC; CDR3 protein: CASSSAGTSMNEQYF
J gene: TRBJ2-3; clone size: many; D gene: NA; V gene: TRBV6-2/TRBV6-3; CDR3 DNA: TGTGCCAGCAGTCCTACTAGGGATACGCAGTATTTT; CDR3 protein: CASSPTRDTQYF
J gene: TRBJ1-2; clone size: NA; D gene: NA; V gene: TRBV7-2; CDR3 DNA: TGTGCCAGCAGCCGCCCAACGTACTATGGCTACACCTTC; CDR3 protein: CASSRPTYYGYTF
J gene: TRBJ2-1; clone size: NA; D gene: TRBD2; V gene: TRBV6-2/TRBV6-3; CDR3 DNA: TGTACCAGCAGTTTAATTATAGCGGGAAAGGGGATGAGCAGCAATGAGCAGTTCTTC; CDR3 protein: CTSSLIIAGKGMSSNEQFF
J gene: TRBJ2-1; clone size: NA; D gene: TRBD2; V gene: TRBV24-1; CDR3 DNA: TGTGCCACCAGTCCCTCGGCGGGAGTAGGGGCCTACAATGAGCAGTTCTTC; CDR3 protein: CATSPSAGVGAYNEQFF
J gene: TRBJ1-4; clone size: NA; D gene: NA; V gene: TRBV9; CDR3 DNA: TGTGCCAGCAGCCCCGCGGGACCTGGGACAAAACTGTTTTTT; CDR3 protein: CASSPAGPGTKLFF
J gene: TRBJ2-3; clone size: few; D gene: TRBD1; V gene: TRBV7-2; CDR3 DNA: TGTGCCAGCAGCGGCGGGACAGGGGGCCTGGATACGCAGTATTTT; CDR3 protein: CASSGGTGGLDTQYF
J gene: TRBJ1-1; clone size: NA; D gene: NA; V gene: TRBV20-1; CDR3 DNA: TGCAGTGCTAACCGGAAGACTGAAGCTTTCTTT; CDR3 protein: CSANRKTEAFF
J gene: TRBJ2-2; clone size: NA; D gene: NA; V gene: TRBV7-8; CDR3 DNA: TGTGCCAGCAGCTTAGCCGTCAGTCACGGCACCGGGGAGCTGTTTTTT; CDR3 protein: CASSLAVSHGTGELFF
J gene: TRBJ1-4; clone size: NA; D gene: NA; V gene: TRBV20-1; CDR3 DNA: TGCAGTGGTAGAGGGAATGAAAAACTGTTTTTT; CDR3 protein: CSGRGNEKLFF
J gene: TRBJ2-1; clone size: NA; D gene: NA; V gene: TRBV12-5; CDR3 DNA: TGTGCTAGTGGTTTGCCCCGACTCTCCTACAATGAGCAGTTCTTC; CDR3 protein: CASGLPRLSYNEQFF
J gene: TRBJ2-3; clone size: NA; D gene: NA; V gene: TRBV7-9; CDR3 DNA: TGTGCCAGCAGCTTAGGGCAGGGCCGTTGGGATACGCAGTATTTT; CDR3 protein: CASSLGQGRWDTQYF
J gene: TRBJ1-2; clone size: few; D gene: NA; V gene: TRBV7-9; CDR3 DNA: TGTGCCAGCAGCGCGTCTATTAGCCCCTATGGCTACACCTTC; CDR3 protein: CASSASISPYGYTF
J gene: TRBJ2-1; clone size: few; D gene: TRBD2; V gene: TRBV7-4; CDR3 DNA: TGTGCCATCGCTAGCGGGATAGTTGAGCAGTTCTTC; CDR3 protein: CAIASGIVEQFF
J gene: TRBJ1-2; clone size: few; D gene: TRBD1; V gene: TRBV29-1; CDR3 DNA: TGCAGCGGCGGACAGGGTGGGGGCTACACCTTC; CDR3 protein: CSGGQGGGYTF
J gene: TRBJ2-2; clone size: once; D gene: NA; V gene: TRBV5-1; CDR3 DNA: TGCGCCAGCAGCAGCCAGGGGATGCTATTTAACACCGGGGAGCTGTTTTTT; CDR3 protein: CASSSQGMLFNTGELFF
J gene: TRBJ1-2; clone size: few; D gene: TRBD1; V gene: TRBV4-1; CDR3 DNA: TGCGCCAGCAGCCAGCCGGGACAGGGCGCCTTACCCTATGGCTACACCTTC; CDR3 protein: CASSQPGQGALPYGYTF
J gene: TRBJ2-1; clone size: few; D gene: NA; V gene: TRBV20-1; CDR3 DNA: TGCAGTGCTAGAGATCTTCAGGAGGGGGCCTACAATGAGCAGTTCTTC; CDR3 protein: CSARDLQEGAYNEQFF
J gene: TRBJ1-2; clone size: few; D gene: NA; V gene: TRBV3-1; CDR3 DNA: TGTGCCAGCAGCGCCGTTTCGGGCTACACCTTC; CDR3 protein: CASSAVSGYTF
J gene: TRBJ2-5; clone size: NA; D gene: NA; V gene: TRBV2; CDR3 DNA: TGTGCCAGCAGTGAAGTTAACAGGAAAGAGACCCAGTACTTC; CDR3 protein: CASSEVNRKETQYF
J gene: TRBJ1-1; clone size: NA; D gene: NA; V gene: TRBV7-9; CDR3 DNA: TGTGCCAGCAGCCATCCGGGGCGGGGGCGGAACACTGAAGCTTTCTTT; CDR3 protein: CASSHPGRGRNTEAFF
J gene: TRBJ2-2; clone size: NA; D gene: TRBD1; V gene: TRBV7-6; CDR3 DNA: TGTGCCAGCAGCTCTATCAGGGGGCGCATCCCCGGGGAGCTGTTTTTT; CDR3 protein: CASSSIRGRIPGELFF
J gene: TRBJ2-5; clone size: NA; D gene: NA; V gene: TRBV6-5; CDR3 DNA: TGTGCCAGCAGCAGAGGGGAGGGGGGAGAGCAGTACTTC; CDR3 protein: CASSRGEGGEQYF
J gene: TRBJ2-1; clone size: NA; D gene: NA; V gene: TRBV6-5; CDR3 DNA: TGTGCCAGCACTCCTCCTGGAAACCCTTACAATGAGCAGTTCTTC; CDR3 protein: CASTPPGNPYNEQFF
J gene: TRBJ2-7; clone size: few; D gene: NA; V gene: TRBV12-5; CDR3 DNA: TGTGCTAGTGGTTTGGTGGACAATGAGCAGTACTTC; CDR3 protein: CASGLVDNEQYF
J gene: TRBJ1-1; clone size: few; D gene: TRBD1; V gene: TRBV29-1; CDR3 DNA: TGCAGCGTGCTAGCTAGGGGGCTGAACACTGAAGCTTTCTTT; CDR3 protein: CSVLARGLNTEAFF
J gene: TRBJ2-5; clone size: once; D gene: NA; V gene: TRBV4-1; CDR3 DNA: TGCGCCAGCAGCCAAGATGCTTTAGAGACCCAGTACTTC; CDR3 protein: CASSQDALETQYF
J gene: TRBJ1-1; clone size: few; D gene: TRBD1; V gene: TRBV11-2; CDR3 DNA: TGTGCCAGCAGTAGTCAGGGGGTAACTGAAGCTTTCTTT; CDR3 protein: CASSSQGVTEAFF